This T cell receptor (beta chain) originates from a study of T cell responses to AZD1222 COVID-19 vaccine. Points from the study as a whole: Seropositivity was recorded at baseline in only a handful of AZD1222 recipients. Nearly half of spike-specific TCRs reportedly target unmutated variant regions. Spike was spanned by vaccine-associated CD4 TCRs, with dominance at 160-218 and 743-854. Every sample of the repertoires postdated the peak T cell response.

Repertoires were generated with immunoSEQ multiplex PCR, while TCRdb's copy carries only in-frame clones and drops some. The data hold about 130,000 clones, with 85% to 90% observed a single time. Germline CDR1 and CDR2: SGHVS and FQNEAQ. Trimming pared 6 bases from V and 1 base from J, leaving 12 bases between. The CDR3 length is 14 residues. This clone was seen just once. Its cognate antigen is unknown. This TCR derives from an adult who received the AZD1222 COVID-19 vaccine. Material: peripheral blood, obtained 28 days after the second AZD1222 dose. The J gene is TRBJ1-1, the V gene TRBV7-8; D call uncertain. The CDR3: CASRNLRGNTEAFF. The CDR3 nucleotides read TGTGCCAGCAGAAACCTCCGGGGGAACACTGAAGCTTTCTTT.